This T cell receptor (beta chain) is drawn from a study of blood T cells in healthy people across ages. A J-beta primer mix and a sample-barcoded 5' primer were used in a second PCR of roughly 6 to 12 cycles. Each CDR3 protein gets one entry after TCRdb re-called the 5' RACE reads with MiXCR. The sample has about 780,000 distinct CDR3 sequences, around 50% seen once; the top ten hold around a sixth. V was pared by 4 bases and J by 6 bases, with 2 bases of the junction left unmatched. The CDR3 is 13 residues long. Per the germline V gene, CDR1 is KGHSH and CDR2 is LQKENI. The origin of this receptor is a man aged 80 or over in good health. Sequencing was performed on blood. The chain links TRBV18 to TRBJ2-1; 8 nucleotides agree with TRBD1. CDR3 in amino acids: CASSRGQANEQFF. For the CDR3, the DNA is TGTGCCAGCTCACGGGGACAGGCCAATGAGCAGTTCTTC.